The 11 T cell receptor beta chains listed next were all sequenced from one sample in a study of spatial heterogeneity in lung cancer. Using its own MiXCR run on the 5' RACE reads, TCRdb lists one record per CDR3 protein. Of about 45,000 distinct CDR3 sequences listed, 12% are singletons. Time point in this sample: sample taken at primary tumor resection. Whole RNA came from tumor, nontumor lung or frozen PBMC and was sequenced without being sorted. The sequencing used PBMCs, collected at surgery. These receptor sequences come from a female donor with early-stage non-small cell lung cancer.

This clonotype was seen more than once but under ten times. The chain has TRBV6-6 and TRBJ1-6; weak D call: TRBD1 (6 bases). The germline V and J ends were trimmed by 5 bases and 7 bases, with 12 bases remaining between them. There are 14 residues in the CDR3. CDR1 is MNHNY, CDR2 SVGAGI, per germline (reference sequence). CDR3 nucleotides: TGTGCCAGCAGTGCCGGACAGCCAAATTCACCCCTCCACTTT. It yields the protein CASSAGQPNSPLHF.

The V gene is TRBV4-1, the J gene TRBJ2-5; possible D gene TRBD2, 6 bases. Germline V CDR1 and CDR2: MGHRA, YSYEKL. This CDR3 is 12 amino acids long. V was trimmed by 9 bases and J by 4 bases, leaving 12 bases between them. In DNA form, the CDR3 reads TGCGCCAGTAGCGGTAGAGGAGAGACCCAGTACTTC. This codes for CASSGRGETQYF.

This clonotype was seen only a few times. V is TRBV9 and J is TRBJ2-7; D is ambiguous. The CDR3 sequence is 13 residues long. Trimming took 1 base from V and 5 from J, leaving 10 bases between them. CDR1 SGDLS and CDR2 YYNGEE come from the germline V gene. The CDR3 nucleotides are TGTGCCAGCAGCGTAATGCCGGACCACGAGCAGTACTTC. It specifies CASSVMPDHEQYF.

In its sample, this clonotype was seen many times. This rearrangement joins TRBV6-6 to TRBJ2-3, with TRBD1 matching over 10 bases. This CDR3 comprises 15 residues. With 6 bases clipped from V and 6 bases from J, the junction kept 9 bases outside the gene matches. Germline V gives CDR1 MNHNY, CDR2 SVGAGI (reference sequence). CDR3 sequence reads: CASSPTGGLSDTQYF. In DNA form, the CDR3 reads TGTGCCAGCAGCCCGACAGGGGGCTTAAGTGATACGCAGTATTTT.

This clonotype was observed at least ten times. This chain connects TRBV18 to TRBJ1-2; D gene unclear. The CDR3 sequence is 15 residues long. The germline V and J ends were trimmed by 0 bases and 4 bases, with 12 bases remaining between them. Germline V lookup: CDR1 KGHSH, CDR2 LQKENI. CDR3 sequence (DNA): TGTGCCAGCTCACCACCGACGGACTCAATCTATGGCTACACCTTC. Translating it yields CASSPPTDSIYGYTF.

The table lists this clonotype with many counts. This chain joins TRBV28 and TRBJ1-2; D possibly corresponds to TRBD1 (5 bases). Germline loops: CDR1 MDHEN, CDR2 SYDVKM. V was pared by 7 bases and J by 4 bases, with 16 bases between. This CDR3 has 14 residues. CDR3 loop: CASTWSGQGYGYTF. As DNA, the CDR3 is TGTGCCAGCACGTGGTCTGGGCAGGGCTATGGCTACACCTTC.

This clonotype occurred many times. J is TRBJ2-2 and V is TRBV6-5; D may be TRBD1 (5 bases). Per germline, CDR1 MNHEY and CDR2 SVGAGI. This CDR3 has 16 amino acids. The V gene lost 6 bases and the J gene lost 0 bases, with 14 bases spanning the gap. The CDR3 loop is CASSSQGFANTGELFF. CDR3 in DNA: TGTGCCAGCAGCTCCCAGGGATTCGCGAACACCGGGGAGCTGTTTTTT.

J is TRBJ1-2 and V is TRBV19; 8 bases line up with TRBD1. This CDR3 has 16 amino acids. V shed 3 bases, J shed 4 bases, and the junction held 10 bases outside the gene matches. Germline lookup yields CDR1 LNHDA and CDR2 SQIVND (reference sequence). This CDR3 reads CASSIPAGGISYGYTF. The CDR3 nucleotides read TGTGCCAGTAGTATTCCGGCAGGGGGCATAAGCTATGGCTACACCTTC. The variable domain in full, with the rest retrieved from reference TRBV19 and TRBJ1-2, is DGGITQSPKYLFRKEGQNVTLSCEQNLNHDAMYWYRQDPGQGLRLIYYSQIVNDFQKGDIAEGYSVSREKKESFPLTVTSAQKNPTAFYLCASSIPAGGISYGYTFGSGTRLTVV.

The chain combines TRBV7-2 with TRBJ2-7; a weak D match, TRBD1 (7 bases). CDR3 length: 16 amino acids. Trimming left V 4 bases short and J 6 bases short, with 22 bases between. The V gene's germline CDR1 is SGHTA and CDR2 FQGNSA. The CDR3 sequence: CASSSSRGQGTSEQYF. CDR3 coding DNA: TGTGCCAGCAGCTCCAGTAGGGGGCAGGGGACTTCCGAGCAGTACTTC. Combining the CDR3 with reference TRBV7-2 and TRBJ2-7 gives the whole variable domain GAGVSQSPSNKVTEKGKDVELRCDPISGHTALYWYRQSLGQGLEFLIYFQGNSAPDKSGLPSDRFSAERTGGSVSTLTIQRTQQEDSAVYLCASSSSRGQGTSEQYFGPGTRLTVT.

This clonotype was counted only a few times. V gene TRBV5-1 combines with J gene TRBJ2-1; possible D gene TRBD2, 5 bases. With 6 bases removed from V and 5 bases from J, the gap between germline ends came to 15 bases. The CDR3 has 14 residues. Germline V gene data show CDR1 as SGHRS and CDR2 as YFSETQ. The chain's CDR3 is CASTASGSHNEQFF. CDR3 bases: TGCGCCAGCACCGCCTCGGGGTCCCACAATGAGCAGTTCTTC.

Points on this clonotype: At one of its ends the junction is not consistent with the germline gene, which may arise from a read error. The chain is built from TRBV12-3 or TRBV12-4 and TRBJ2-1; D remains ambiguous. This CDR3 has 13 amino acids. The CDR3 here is CVSSLCEGQKQFF. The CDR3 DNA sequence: TGTGTCAGCAGTTTGTGTGAAGGGCAGAAGCAGTTCTTC.